This is a list of T cell receptor beta chains from one sample in a study of T cells in Graves' hyperthyroidism and ophthalmopathy. TCRdb re-analysed the multiplex PCR reads in MiXCR, keeping a single row per CDR3 protein. The sample has roughly 500,000 distinct CDR3 sequences, around 22% seen once. Sequencing input: blood. The source of these receptors is a young woman with Graves' ophthalmopathy. Both conserved end residues are part of each CDR3. Each record gives: D gene, J gene, clone size, V gene, CDR3 DNA, CDR3 protein. A D gene is named only where the DNA matches it firmly. Only some rows state a clone size, as once, few, many or a class for expanded clones.

D: NA; J: TRBJ2-7; size: many; V: TRBV11-3; DNA: TGTGCCAGCAGCTTTGGAGCGGGACAGATCTACGAGCAGTACTTC; CDR3: CASSFGAGQIYEQYF
D: NA; J: TRBJ2-2; size: many; V: TRBV24-1; DNA: TGTGCCACCAGTGATTTGGAGGGTCAGAACACCGGGGAGCTGTTTTTT; CDR3: CATSDLEGQNTGELFF
D: NA; J: TRBJ2-2; size: many; V: TRBV20-1; DNA: TGCAGTGCCAACAGGAGAAAGGCCGGGGAGCTGTTTTTT; CDR3: CSANRRKAGELFF
D: TRBD2; J: TRBJ2-5; size: many; V: TRBV9; DNA: TGTGCCAGCAGCGGCCGCCCCGGGGGGTTAGAAGAGACCCAGTACTTC; CDR3: CASSGRPGGLEETQYF
D: NA; J: TRBJ1-5; size: NA; V: TRBV15; DNA: TGTGCCACCAGCGGAAGGAGGAATCAGCCCCAGCATTTT; CDR3: CATSGRRNQPQHF
D: NA; J: TRBJ2-7; size: many; V: TRBV20-1; DNA: TGCAGTGCTAGCGGGGGCCAGACCTACGAGCAGTACTTC; CDR3: CSASGGQTYEQYF
D: TRBD2; J: TRBJ2-7; size: NA; V: TRBV20-1; DNA: TGCAGTGCTAGAGATCTTTTTCGGGAGGGCCTCAACGAGCAGTACTTC; CDR3: CSARDLFREGLNEQYF
D: TRBD1; J: TRBJ2-7; size: NA; V: TRBV7-2; DNA: TGTGCCAGCAGCGCTTGGACAGGCATAACCTACGAGCAGTACTTC; CDR3: CASSAWTGITYEQYF
D: TRBD1; J: TRBJ1-6; size: many; V: TRBV7-3; DNA: TGTGCCAGCAGCTTAATGGGCAGGGGGAATTCACCCCTCCACTTT; CDR3: CASSLMGRGNSPLHF
D: NA; J: TRBJ1-1; size: NA; V: TRBV7-3; DNA: TGTGCCAGCAGCTTAAATCCTGGGAGAACCACTGAAGCTTGCTTT; CDR3: CASSLNPGRTTEACF
D: TRBD1; J: TRBJ1-2; size: few; V: TRBV6-1; DNA: TGTGCCAGCAGTGAAGGGCCGACAGGGAGCTATGGCTACACCTTC; CDR3: CASSEGPTGSYGYTF
D: TRBD1; J: TRBJ1-3; size: NA; V: TRBV18; DNA: TGTGCCAGCTCACGGGACAGGGAAGTTACCATATATTTT; CDR3: CASSRDREVTIYF
D: TRBD1; J: TRBJ1-1; size: few; V: TRBV6-1; DNA: TGTGCCAGCAGTAGGGGGACAGGGGTCGCGAACACTGATGCTTTCTTT; CDR3: CASSRGTGVANTDAFF
D: NA; J: TRBJ2-2; size: many; V: TRBV7-3; DNA: TGTGCCAGCAGCTCTACAGCCGGGAGCTCGAACACCGGGGAGCTGTTTTTT; CDR3: CASSSTAGSSNTGELFF
D: NA; J: TRBJ2-2; size: many; V: TRBV29-1; DNA: TGCAGCGCGACTCGGATGAACACCGGGGAGCTGTTTTTT; CDR3: CSATRMNTGELFF
D: TRBD1; J: TRBJ1-1; size: many; V: TRBV29-1; DNA: TGCAGCGTTAGAGGACAGGATCTGCCCACTGAAGCTTTCTTT; CDR3: CSVRGQDLPTEAFF
D: NA; J: TRBJ1-1; size: many; V: TRBV7-9; DNA: TGTGCCAGCAGACAAGACGAGGTGAACAGGGATGCTTTCTTT; CDR3: CASRQDEVNRDAFF
D: NA; J: TRBJ2-7; size: few; V: TRBV4-2; DNA: TGTGCCAGCAGCCAAGGGGAGGCGGGGTACGAGCAGTACTTC; CDR3: CASSQGEAGYEQYF
D: NA; J: TRBJ2-1; size: NA; V: TRBV6-1; DNA: TGTGCCAGCGGCAGTTTCAGCTCCTACAATGAGCAGTTCTTC; CDR3: CASGSFSSYNEQFF
D: NA; J: TRBJ1-1; size: many; V: TRBV3-1; DNA: TGTGCCAGCAGCCATGAGGGACACCGGACAGCTTTCTTT; CDR3: CASSHEGHRTAFF
D: NA; J: TRBJ1-5; size: many; V: TRBV6-2/TRBV6-3; DNA: TGTGCCAGCACAAGCCCAGATAGCAATCAGCCCCAGCATTTT; CDR3: CASTSPDSNQPQHF
D: NA; J: TRBJ1-2; size: NA; V: TRBV6-2/TRBV6-3; DNA: TGTGCCAGCAGTAACGACGGATATGGCTACACCTTC; CDR3: CASSNDGYGYTF